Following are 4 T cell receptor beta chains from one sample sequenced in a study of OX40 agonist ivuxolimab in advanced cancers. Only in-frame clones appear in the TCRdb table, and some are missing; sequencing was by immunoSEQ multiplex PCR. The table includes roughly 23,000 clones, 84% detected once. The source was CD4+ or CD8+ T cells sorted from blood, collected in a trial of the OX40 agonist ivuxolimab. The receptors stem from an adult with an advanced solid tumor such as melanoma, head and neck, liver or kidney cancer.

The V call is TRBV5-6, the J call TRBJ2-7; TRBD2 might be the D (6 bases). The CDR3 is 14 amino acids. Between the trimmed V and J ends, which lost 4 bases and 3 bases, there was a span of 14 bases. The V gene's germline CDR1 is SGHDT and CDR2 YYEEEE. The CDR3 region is CASSHRLGVYEQYF. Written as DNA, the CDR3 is TGTGCCAGCAGCCACCGACTAGGGGTCTACGAGCAGTACTTC.

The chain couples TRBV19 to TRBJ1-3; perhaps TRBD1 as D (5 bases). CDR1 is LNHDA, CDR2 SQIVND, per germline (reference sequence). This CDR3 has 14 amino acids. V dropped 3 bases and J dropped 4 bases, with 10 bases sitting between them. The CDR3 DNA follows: TGTGCCAGTAGTATTGGGACTCCGGGAAACACCATATATTTT. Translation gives CASSIGTPGNTIYF.

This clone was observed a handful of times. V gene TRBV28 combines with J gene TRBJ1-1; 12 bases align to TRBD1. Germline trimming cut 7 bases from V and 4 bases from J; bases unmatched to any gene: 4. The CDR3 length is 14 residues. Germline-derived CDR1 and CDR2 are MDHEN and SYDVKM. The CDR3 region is CASIRDRGPTEAFF. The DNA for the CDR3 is TGTGCCAGCATACGGGACAGGGGGCCCACTGAAGCTTTCTTT.

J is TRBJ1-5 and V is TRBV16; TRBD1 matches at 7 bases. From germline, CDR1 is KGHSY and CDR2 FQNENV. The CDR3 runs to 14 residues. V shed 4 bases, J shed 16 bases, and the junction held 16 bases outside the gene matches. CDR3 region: CASSPTNTGAEGHF. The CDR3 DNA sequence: TGTGCCAGCAGCCCGACCAATACAGGGGCGGAGGGACATTTT.